The T cell receptor (beta chain) under discussion was sequenced for a study of blood T cell repertoires in COVID-19. The length of the CDR3 is 13 residues. Deletions cut 6 bases from V and 1 base from J, with 9 bases between. The germline V gene has CDR1 LNHDA and CDR2 SQIVND (reference sequence). Method: immunoSEQ multiplex PCR; TCRdb's copy keeps in-frame clones and lacks some. The sample yields about 300,000 clones, about 91% seen once. Sequencing was done on a sample of peripheral blood. This sequence originates from a woman in her twenties or thirties who had recovered from COVID-19. The V and J genes are TRBV19 and TRBJ1-1; tentative D call: TRBD1 (5 bases). CDR3 in DNA: TGTGCCAGTAGCAGACAGACGAACACTGAAGCTTTCTTT. Translation gives CASSRQTNTEAFF.